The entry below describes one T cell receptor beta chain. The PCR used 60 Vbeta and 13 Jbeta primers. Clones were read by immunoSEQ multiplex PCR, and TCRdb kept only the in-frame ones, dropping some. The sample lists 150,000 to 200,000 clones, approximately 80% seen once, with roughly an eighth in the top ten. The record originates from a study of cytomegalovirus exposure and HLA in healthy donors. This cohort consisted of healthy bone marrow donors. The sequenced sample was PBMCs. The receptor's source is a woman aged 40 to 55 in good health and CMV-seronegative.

CDR3 sequence (DNA): TGTGCCAGCAGCTTAGGACAGGGCTTCACTGAAGCTTTCTTT. This gives the protein CASSLGQGFTEAFF. The rearrangement uses TRBV7-8 and TRBJ1-1, with 7 bases matching TRBD1. J lost 4 bases, V lost 1 base, and 3 bases had no gene match. This CDR3 contains 14 residues. CDR1 SGHVS and CDR2 FQNEAQ come from the germline V gene.